The next 27 T cell receptor beta chains were all read from a single sample in a study of blood T cells in healthy people across ages. Alongside a J-beta primer mix, a sample-barcoded 5' primer served in a second PCR lasting roughly 7 to 12 cycles. TCRdb itself ran the 5' RACE reads through MiXCR, one entry per CDR3 protein. The top ten hold about 8% of the sample, which has about 1.7 million distinct CDR3 sequences, 28% seen once. The sample consisted of blood. The receptors come from a woman aged 25-40 years in good health.

V is TRBV5-1 and J is TRBJ1-2, with D possibly TRBD1 on 5 matching bases. Per the germline V gene, CDR1 is SGHRS and CDR2 is YFSETQ. The V gene lost 4 bases and the J gene lost 4 bases, with 14 bases spanning the gap. The CDR3 spans 14 residues. CDR3: CASSVGTDFYGYTF. The DNA for the CDR3 is TGCGCCAGCAGCGTTGGGACGGACTTCTATGGCTACACCTTC.

This clonotype has just a few counts. Relative to the germline gene, one junction end is altered; a read error may explain this. V and J are TRBV7-9 and TRBJ1-1, with D unclear. Germline V CDR1 and CDR2: SEHNR, FQNEAQ (reference sequence). The CDR3 is 14 amino acids. In DNA, the CDR3 is TGTGCTAGCACCGATCGGGCGGTGAACACTGAAGCTTTCTTT. Its protein is CASTDRAVNTEAFF.

In this sample, this clonotype turned up a few times. This could be a read error, since a much larger clone is one nucleotide away. V and J are TRBV14 and TRBJ2-5, with 12 nucleotides matching TRBD2. The CDR3 sequence is 15 residues long. The germline V gene encodes CDR1 SGHDN and CDR2 FVKESK. Trimming took 4 bases from V and 4 from J; bases not matched to a gene: 4. The CDR3 coding sequence is TGTGCCAGCAGCCCCCTGGGACTAGCGGGAGAGACCCAGTACTTC. Translated: CASSPLGLAGETQYF.

The rearrangement joins TRBV28 to TRBJ2-7, with TRBD2 matching 13 bases. V dropped 6 bases and J dropped 5; count of bases not matched to a gene: 10. Germline V gene lookup returns CDR1 MDHEN and CDR2 SYDVKM. The CDR3 has 16 amino acids. CDR3 nucleotides: TGTGCCAGCAGCCCTACCGGACTAGCGGGAGCGGACGAGCAGTACTTC. It encodes CASSPTGLAGADEQYF.

This clonotype was detected many times. The chain employs TRBV9 and TRBJ2-6, with TRBD1 matching 8 bases. The CDR3 consists of 18 residues. Germline CDR1 SGDLS, CDR2 YYNGEE. The V gene end was trimmed by 3 bases and the J gene end by 2 bases; junction bases not matched to a gene: 10. The CDR3 here is CASSALQGAGTGANVLTF. CDR3 nucleotides: TGTGCCAGCAGCGCCCTCCAGGGGGCAGGGACTGGGGCCAACGTCCTGACTTTC.

In this sample, this clonotype turned up a few times. The rearrangement links TRBV7-9 to TRBJ1-4; perhaps TRBD1 as D (6 bases). Germline V gene sequence: CDR1 SEHNR, CDR2 FQNEAQ (reference sequence). The CDR3 runs to 14 residues. V was pared by 5 bases and J by 7 bases, with 14 bases between. The CDR3 is CASSDQGRSEKLFF. The CDR3 bases are TGTGCCAGCAGCGATCAGGGGAGGAGTGAAAAACTGTTTTTT. Supplemented by reference TRBV7-9 and TRBJ1-4, the full variable domain reads DTGVSQNPRHKITKRGQNVTFRCDPISEHNRLYWYRQTLGQGPEFLTYFQNEAQLEKSRLLSDRFSAERPKGSFSTLEIQRTEQGDSAMYLCASSDQGRSEKLFFGSGTQLSVL.

This clonotype has more than one count but fewer than ten. The CDR3 nucleotides are TGCAGTGCTCGGAGACAGGAAGAAAAACTGTTTTTT. Its protein is CSARRQEEKLFF. The V gene is TRBV20-1, the J gene TRBJ1-4; tentatively, D is TRBD1 (6 bases). Germline CDR1 reads DFQATT; CDR2 reads SNEGSKA (reference sequence). V shed 5 bases and J shed 8 bases, with 12 bases lying between them. This CDR3 contains 12 residues.

This clonotype showed up many times. CDR3 sequence (DNA): TGTGCCAGCAGCTCTCTGGGACCACATTACGAGCAGTACTTC. Translation: CASSSLGPHYEQYF. The rearrangement joins TRBV7-6 to TRBJ2-7; perhaps D is TRBD1 or TRBD2 (5 bases each). Germline-derived CDR1 and CDR2 are SGHVS and FNYEAQ. This CDR3 comprises 14 residues. V lost 4 bases and J lost 4, with 14 bases in between.

V usage is TRBV2 and J usage is TRBJ2-5, with D maybe TRBD1 (6 bases). CDR3 size: 15 residues. CDR1 is SNHLY and CDR2 is FYNNEI in the germline V gene. With 4 bases removed from V and 5 bases from J, the gap between germline ends came to 17 bases. DNA of the CDR3: TGTGCCAGCAGTGCGAGGGACATGCAGTATGAGACCCAGTACTTC. Translated, it gives CASSARDMQYETQYF.

Of note for this clonotype: A much larger clone differs from this one at a single base, so this may be a read error. The chain employs TRBV6-5 and TRBJ2-3; no definite D call. Trimming shortened V by 6 bases and J by 5 bases, and 15 bases separated the two germline ends. The germline CDR1 and CDR2 sequences are MNHEY and SVGAGI. This CDR3 comprises 14 residues. The CDR3 reads CASRGRGVGDTQYF. The CDR3 nucleotides are TGTGCCAGCAGGGGCCGTGGGGTGGGAGATACGCAGTATTTT.

As to this clonotype: Germline is not matched at one junction end, which may reflect a read error. The J gene is TRBJ2-3, the V gene TRBV2, with D unclear. The CDR3 contains 15 residues. Germline lookup yields CDR1 SNHLY and CDR2 FYNNEI. The DNA of the CDR3 is TGTGCCAGCAGAGCCGACCGAGCATCGGCAGATGCGCAGTATTTT. As protein: CASRADRASADAQYF. Full variable domain (missing parts from reference TRBV2 and TRBJ2-3): EPEVTQTPSHQVTQMGQEVILRCVPISNHLYFYWYRQILGQKVEFLVSFYNNEISEKSEIFDDQFSVERPDGSNFTLKIRSTKLEDSAMYFCASRADRASADAQYFGPGTRLTVL.

This clonotype was counted ten times or more. V usage is TRBV7-2 and J usage is TRBJ2-7, with D perhaps matching TRBD2 (6 bases). V shed 5 bases and J shed 3 bases, with 14 bases lying between them. Per germline, CDR1 SGHTA and CDR2 FQGNSA. The CDR3 is 14 residues long. CDR3 sequence reads: CASSPTGVIYEQYF. CDR3 DNA sequence: TGTGCCAGCAGCCCCACGGGGGTCATCTACGAGCAGTACTTC.

This clonotype appeared a few times. The chain combines TRBV20-1 with TRBJ2-7; the D gene could be TRBD1 or TRBD2 (5 bases each). The ends were cut back, 0 bases at V and 0 bases at J, with 15 bases in the middle. CDR3 size: 16 residues. Germline loops: CDR1 DFQATT, CDR2 SNEGSKA (reference sequence). The CDR3 DNA is TGCAGTGCTAGAGATAGTAGGTCAGGGAGCTCCTACGAGCAGTACTTC. As protein: CSARDSRSGSSYEQYF.

This clonotype showed up many times. The V and J genes are TRBV5-6 and TRBJ2-7, with 8 bases aligning to TRBD2. Germline CDR1 is SGHDT and CDR2 is YYEEEE. This CDR3 contains 16 residues. The J segment lost 4 bases and the V segment lost 2 bases, leaving 11 bases of the junction unmatched. CDR3 protein: CASSLIRLATAYEQYF. The CDR3 DNA is TGTGCCAGCAGCTTAATACGACTAGCGACAGCTTACGAGCAGTACTTC.

The V call is TRBV5-1, the J call TRBJ2-1, with D uncertain. Germline V gene lookup returns CDR1 SGHRS and CDR2 YFSETQ. V was pared by 1 base and J by 12 bases, with 14 bases between. The CDR3 length is 13 residues. The CDR3 DNA reads as TGCGCCAGCAGCTTGAGCCAGGCCCCACGGCAGTTCTTC. Amino acids: CASSLSQAPRQFF.

This clonotype was observed a few times. A clone one base away is much larger, so this may be a read error. The chain carries TRBV28 and TRBJ2-3; D unclear. This CDR3 region has 14 residues. Deletions cut 6 bases from V and 1 base from J, with 11 bases between. Per the germline V gene, CDR1 is MDHEN and CDR2 is SYDVKM. The CDR3, as DNA: TGTGCCAGCAGGTTTCTATCGGGCACAGATACGCAGTATTTT. It codes for CASRFLSGTDTQYF.

This clonotype was detected a few times. V gene TRBV5-6 combines with J gene TRBJ2-4, with D uncertain. The CDR3 has 20 residues. Germline V gives CDR1 SGHDT, CDR2 YYEEEE. The V end lost 0 bases, the J end lost 13 bases, and 35 bases lay between the germline ends. Written as DNA, the CDR3 is TGTGCCAGCAGCTTGGCTTCGTCGGCAGCTGGATCTCTCACCTACAATGAGCAGTACTTC. It codes for CASSLASSAAGSLTYNEQYF.

This chain connects TRBV7-2 to TRBJ1-2, with 8 bases lining up with TRBD1. Per germline, CDR1 SGHTA and CDR2 FQGNSA. J gave up 4 bases and V 2 bases, and 9 bases lay outside the gene matches. The CDR3 runs 16 residues. The CDR3 DNA sequence: TGTGCCAGCAGCTTAAACCCGGGACAGGCGAGCTATGGCTACACCTTC. As protein: CASSLNPGQASYGYTF.

The genes are TRBV7-9 and TRBJ1-5, with D possibly being TRBD1 (6 bases). The CDR3 loop spans 16 amino acids. V was shortened by 5 bases and J by 2 bases, with 16 bases between the two germline ends. CDR1 SEHNR and CDR2 FQNEAQ come from the germline V gene (reference sequence). The CDR3 here is CASSGPGTLGNQPQHF. CDR3 nucleotides: TGTGCCAGCAGCGGTCCCGGGACATTGGGCAATCAGCCCCAGCATTTT.

Concerning this clonotype itself: An end of the junction does not agree with germline; a read error may underlie this. The chain uses TRBV4-2 and TRBJ2-2; no reliable D call. This CDR3 has 14 amino acids. The V gene's germline CDR1 is LGHNA and CDR2 YNFKEQ. CDR3 residues: CAGSQEGERGELFF. The CDR3 DNA is TGTGCCGGCAGCCAAGAAGGAGAAAGGGGGGAGCTGTTTTTT.

This clonotype was seen more than once but under ten times. The rearrangement joins TRBV5-5 to TRBJ2-3, with D possibly TRBD2 on 6 matching bases. Deletions cut 4 bases from V and 4 bases from J, with 13 bases between. The CDR3 is 14 amino acids. Germline CDR1 and CDR2: SGHKS and YYEKEE (reference sequence). This CDR3 reads CASSIGGVADTQYF. The CDR3, as DNA: TGTGCCAGCAGCATAGGAGGGGTGGCAGATACGCAGTATTTT.

Comment on this clonotype: This could be a read error, since a much larger clone is one nucleotide away. V gene TRBV10-3 combines with J gene TRBJ2-7, with D possibly TRBD1 on 6 matching bases. There are 14 residues in the CDR3. V was shortened by 6 bases and J by 0 bases, with 12 bases between the two germline ends. Germline V gives CDR1 ENHRY, CDR2 SYGVKD. The CDR3 loop is CAIRVTGSSYEQYF. The CDR3 nucleotides read TGTGCCATCAGGGTTACAGGGAGCTCCTACGAGCAGTACTTC.

This chain uses TRBV20-1 with TRBJ1-5; D unresolved. Per the germline V gene, CDR1 is DFQATT and CDR2 is SNEGSKA (reference sequence). This CDR3 contains 15 residues. The ends were cut back, 4 bases at V and 0 bases at J, with 13 bases in the middle. CDR3 amino acids: CSAKSLEGSNQPQHF. Written as DNA, the CDR3 is TGCAGTGCTAAGAGCCTCGAGGGTAGCAATCAGCCCCAGCATTTT.

The chain uses TRBV5-6 and TRBJ1-3; tentatively, D is TRBD1 (6 bases). Per the germline V gene, CDR1 is SGHDT and CDR2 is YYEEEE. The ends were cut back, 1 base at V and 6 bases at J, with 17 bases in the middle. This CDR3 has 16 amino acids. The DNA of the CDR3 is TGTGCCAGCAGCTTGTGGGGGCCGAATTTGCCAAACACCATATATTTT. Encoded protein: CASSLWGPNLPNTIYF.

A few counts support this clonotype. This sequence joins TRBV5-1 and TRBJ2-5; perhaps TRBD1 as D (5 bases). Trimming shortened V by 4 bases and J by 5 bases, and 21 bases separated the two germline ends. The CDR3 spans 16 residues. Per germline, CDR1 SGHRS and CDR2 YFSETQ. The CDR3 region has the DNA TGCGCCAGCAGCCAAAAAAACGGACACTCCAAGGAGACCCAGTACTTC. Translating gives CASSQKNGHSKETQYF.

The rearrangement links TRBV11-2 to TRBJ2-4; 12 bases align to TRBD2. The closer fit of TRBJ2-7 to the DNA end suggests the J call may be wrong. Germline V gene lookup returns CDR1 SGHAT and CDR2 FQNNGV. The length of the CDR3 is 15 residues. CDR3 nucleotide sequence: TGTGCCAGTAGCGAGGAGGGACTAGCGGGCTACGAGCAGTACTTC. This sequence encodes CASSEEGLAGYEQYF.

Worth noting for this clonotype: The junction and the germline gene differ at one end; a read error may be behind it. The gene calls are TRBV6-2 or TRBV6-3 and TRBJ2-1; D gene uncertain. Per the germline V gene, CDR1 is MNHEY and CDR2 is SVGEGT. The length of the CDR3 is 12 residues. The CDR3 is CAGSSSDWGKFF. CDR3 coding DNA: TGTGCCGGCAGTTCCAGCGACTGGGGAAAGTTCTTC.